A single TCR beta chain is shown here with its context. This entry belongs to a study of blood T cell repertoires in COVID-19. Overall study context: Material from acute and convalescent COVID-19 was sourced from the United States, Italy and Spain.

TCRdb's copy holds only in-frame clones and misses some; the assay was immunoSEQ multiplex PCR. Of about 220,000 clones in the sample, 80% are singletons; the top ten hold about 13%. The TCR was taken from a human donor in a cohort sampled during active COVID-19. Sequencing used peripheral blood.

The CDR3 sequence is CASRDYSQGNTEAFF. CDR3 nucleotide sequence: TGTGCCAGCAGAGATTATTCACAGGGGAACACTGAAGCTTTCTTT. The chain has TRBV6-5 and TRBJ1-1, with D maybe TRBD1 (6 bases). V dropped 6 bases and J dropped 1 base, with 15 bases sitting between them. This CDR3 has 15 amino acids. Germline V gives CDR1 MNHEY, CDR2 SVGAGI.